What follows are 8 T cell receptor beta chains derived from one specimen sequenced in a study of human T cells and chemical hapten exposure. TCRdb re-called the RACE reads through MiXCR, storing one row per CDR3 protein. This sample has fewer than 350,000 distinct CDR3 sequences, with around 7.7% found just once. Time point given: pre-sensitization, week 0. Treatment in this sample: therapeutic diphenylcyclopropenone sensitization with weekly scalp DPC. The sequences come from whole blood, collected in connection with sensitization to the hapten diphenylcyclopropenone (DPC). These receptors all stem from a man between 18 and 29 years old with alopecia areata. Some clones in this sample may be carry-over from other donors' samples.

This chain joins TRBV16 and TRBJ1-2, with D uncertain. The CDR3 has 12 amino acids. Per the germline V gene, CDR1 is KGHSY and CDR2 is FQNENV. Between the trimmed V and J ends, which lost 5 bases and 5 bases, there was a span of 9 bases. The CDR3 reads CASSKDGYGYTF. The CDR3, as DNA: TGTGCCAGCAGCAAGGACGGGTATGGCTACACCTTC.

The chain carries TRBV5-1 and TRBJ1-1; D uncertain. The V gene's germline CDR1 is SGHRS and CDR2 YFSETQ. This CDR3 is built from 12 residues. V gave up 7 bases and J gave up 4 bases, with 11 bases separating them. The CDR3 is CASWREGTEAFF. In DNA form, the CDR3 reads TGCGCCAGCTGGAGGGAGGGCACTGAAGCTTTCTTT.

This clonotype was seen a few times. The chain couples TRBV3-2 to TRBJ1-5. TRBV3-2 is designated a pseudogene. The CDR3 runs to 16 residues. This CDR3 reads CASSLLFWETNQPQHF. Here the CDR3 DNA reads TGTGCCAGCAGCTTGCTATTCTGGGAGACCAATCAGCCCCAGCATTTT.

This chain uses TRBV27 with TRBJ2-3; possibly TRBD2 for D (7 bases). The CDR3 has 14 amino acids. The germline V gene encodes CDR1 MNHEY and CDR2 SMNVEV (reference sequence). Trimming took 7 bases from V and 8 from J, leaving 19 bases between them. The CDR3 coding sequence is TGTGCCAGCACCACCCTCGGGGGCGGGGGTACGCAGTATTTT. As protein: CASTTLGGGGTQYF.

Only a few counts were recorded for this clonotype. In DNA form, the CDR3 reads TGCGCCAGCAGCGTCCGACAGTCCCCCTACGAGCAGTACTTC. Amino acids: CASSVRQSPYEQYF. V gene TRBV5-1 combines with J gene TRBJ2-7, with a weak D call TRBD1 (5 bases). The CDR3 sequence is 14 residues long. V was cut by 4 bases and J by 2 bases, with 13 bases left in between. Germline V gives CDR1 SGHRS, CDR2 YFSETQ.

The rearrangement uses TRBV4-3 and TRBJ2-3, with TRBD2 matching 10 bases. Germline trimming cut 4 bases from V and 2 bases from J; bases unmatched to any gene: 12. The CDR3 covers 18 residues. The germline gives CDR1 LGHNA, CDR2 YSLEER. The CDR3 bases are TGCGCCAGCAGCCCTACTAGCGGGGTAAGACCTTCCACAGATACGCAGTATTTT. Protein sequence: CASSPTSGVRPSTDTQYF.

This clonotype was counted a few times. This sequence joins TRBV9 and TRBJ1-1, with 7 bases identical to TRBD1. This CDR3 contains 14 residues. CDR1 and CDR2 (germline): SGDLS, YYNGEE. Germline trimming cut 3 bases from V and 2 bases from J; bases unmatched to any gene: 4. The CDR3 nucleotides read TGTGCCAGCAGCGGGACAGGAGTAAACACTGAAGCTTTCTTT. Translation: CASSGTGVNTEAFF.

This clonotype was seen more than once but under ten times. The chain recombines TRBV18 with TRBJ2-7; D is undetermined. Germline assignment: CDR1 KGHSH and CDR2 LQKENI. Trimming left V 2 bases short and J 4 bases short, with 12 bases between. The CDR3 runs to 14 residues. The CDR3 here is CASSPSADEYEQYV. The CDR3, as DNA: TGTGCCAGCTCACCATCGGCGGACGAATACGAGCAGTACGTC.